The following is a T cell receptor (beta chain) sequence with its context. This sample was included in a study of control samples from healthy donors and cancer patients. TCRdb's copy holds only in-frame clones and misses some; the assay was immunoSEQ multiplex PCR. The sample holds 150,000 or so clones, 85% to 90% seen once. This CDR3 region has 14 residues. In germline, CDR1 is MRHNA, CDR2 SNTAGT. Trimming removed 3 bases from V and 4 bases from J, with 12 bases in between. The V and J genes are TRBV6-4 and TRBJ1-1, with D perhaps matching TRBD1 (5 bases). Sequenced input: blood. The clonotype originates from a man between 25 and 39 years old in good health. Here the CDR3 reads CASSERGERTEAFF. CDR3 nucleotides: TGTGCCAGCAGTGAGCGGGGGGAACGCACTGAAGCTTTCTTT.